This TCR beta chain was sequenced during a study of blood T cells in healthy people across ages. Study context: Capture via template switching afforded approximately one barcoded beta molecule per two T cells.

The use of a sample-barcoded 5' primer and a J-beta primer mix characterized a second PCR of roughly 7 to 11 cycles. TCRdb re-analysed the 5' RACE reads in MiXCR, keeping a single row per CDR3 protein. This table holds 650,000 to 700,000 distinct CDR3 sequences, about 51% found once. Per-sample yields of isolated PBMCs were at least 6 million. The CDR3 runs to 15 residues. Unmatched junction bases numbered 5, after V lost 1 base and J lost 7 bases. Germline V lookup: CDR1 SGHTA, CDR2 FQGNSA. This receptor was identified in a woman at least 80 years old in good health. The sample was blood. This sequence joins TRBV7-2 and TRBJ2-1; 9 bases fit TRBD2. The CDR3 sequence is CASSLVAGVVNEQFF. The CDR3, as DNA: TGTGCCAGCAGCTTAGTAGCGGGAGTCGTAAATGAGCAGTTCTTC.